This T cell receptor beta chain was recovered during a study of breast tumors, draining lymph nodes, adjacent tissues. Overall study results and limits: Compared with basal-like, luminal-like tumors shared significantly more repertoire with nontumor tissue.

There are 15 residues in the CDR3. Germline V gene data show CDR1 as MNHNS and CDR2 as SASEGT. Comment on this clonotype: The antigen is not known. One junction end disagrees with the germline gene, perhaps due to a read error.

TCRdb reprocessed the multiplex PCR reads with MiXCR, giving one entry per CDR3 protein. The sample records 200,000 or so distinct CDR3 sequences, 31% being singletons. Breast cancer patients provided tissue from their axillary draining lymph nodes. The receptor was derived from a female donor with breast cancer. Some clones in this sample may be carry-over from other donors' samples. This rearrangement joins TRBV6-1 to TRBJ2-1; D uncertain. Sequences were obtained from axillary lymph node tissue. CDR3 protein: CASSELYTIYNGQFF. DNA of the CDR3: TGTGCCAGCAGTGAACTGTACACCATCTACAATGGGCAGTTCTTC.